This T cell receptor (beta chain) was recorded in a study of Graves' ophthalmopathy and Graves' hyperthyroidism. RNA transcripts served as template for amplifying TCR beta CDR3 sequences. HTBI-primed first-round RT-PCR preceded second-round multiplex PCR. TCRdb called the multiplex PCR reads again in MiXCR, with one record for every CDR3 protein. The repertoire has roughly 400,000 distinct CDR3 sequences, about 16% of them found once; the top ten carry more than 1.5%. CDR3 length: 13 residues. V shed 6 bases and J shed 2 bases, with 10 bases lying between them. The germline V gene encodes CDR1 LNHNV and CDR2 YYDKDF (reference sequence). This clonotype was seen repeatedly, ten times or more. Its cognate antigen is unknown. Study-wide points: Forecasting of ophthalmopathy progression by the model achieved more than 70% sensitivity and about 77% specificity. Blood also contained most of the expanded thyroid clonotypes above 0.001 frequency.

Pregnant or lactating patients and those with other autoimmune diseases or uncontrolled infections were excluded. The TCR was taken from a woman aged 18-30 years with Graves' ophthalmopathy. What was sequenced was peripheral blood. The chain links TRBV15 to TRBJ1-1; unclear D gene. This chain's CDR3 is CATSTTLNTEAFF. For the CDR3, the DNA is TGTGCCACCAGTACGACCCTTAACACTGAAGCTTTCTTT.